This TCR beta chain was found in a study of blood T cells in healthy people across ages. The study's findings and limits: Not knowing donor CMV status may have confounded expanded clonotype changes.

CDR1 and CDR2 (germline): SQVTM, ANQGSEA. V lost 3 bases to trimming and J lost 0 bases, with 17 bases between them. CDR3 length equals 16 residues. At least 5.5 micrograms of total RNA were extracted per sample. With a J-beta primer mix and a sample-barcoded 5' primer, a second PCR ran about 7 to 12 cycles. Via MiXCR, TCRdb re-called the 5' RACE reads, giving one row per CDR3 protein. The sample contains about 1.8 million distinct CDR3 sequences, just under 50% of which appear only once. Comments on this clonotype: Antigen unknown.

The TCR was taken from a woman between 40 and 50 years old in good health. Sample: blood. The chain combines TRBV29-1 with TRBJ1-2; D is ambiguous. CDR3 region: CSVEGKAEQANYGYTF. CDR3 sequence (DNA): TGCAGCGTTGAGGGCAAGGCAGAGCAAGCTAACTATGGCTACACCTTC.